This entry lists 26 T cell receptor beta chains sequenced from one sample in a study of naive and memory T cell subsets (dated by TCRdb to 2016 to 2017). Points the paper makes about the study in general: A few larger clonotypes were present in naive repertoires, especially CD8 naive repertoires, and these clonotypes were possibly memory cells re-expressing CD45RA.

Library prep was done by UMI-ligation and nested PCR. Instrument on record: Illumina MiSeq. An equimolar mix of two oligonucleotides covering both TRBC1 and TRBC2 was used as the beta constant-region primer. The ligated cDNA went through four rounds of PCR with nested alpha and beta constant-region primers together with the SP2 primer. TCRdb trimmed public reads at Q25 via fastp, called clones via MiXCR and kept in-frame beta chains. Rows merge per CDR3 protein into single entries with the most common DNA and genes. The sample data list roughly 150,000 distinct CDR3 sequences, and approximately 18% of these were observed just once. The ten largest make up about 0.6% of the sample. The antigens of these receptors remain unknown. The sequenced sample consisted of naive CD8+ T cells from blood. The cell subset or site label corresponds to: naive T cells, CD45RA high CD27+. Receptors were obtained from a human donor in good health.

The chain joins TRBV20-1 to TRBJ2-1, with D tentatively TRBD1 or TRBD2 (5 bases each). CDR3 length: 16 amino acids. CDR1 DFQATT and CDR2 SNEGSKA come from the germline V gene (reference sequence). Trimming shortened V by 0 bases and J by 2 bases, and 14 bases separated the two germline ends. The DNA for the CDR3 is TGCAGTGCTAGAGATCTTGGGGGTGATGCCTACAATGAGCAGTTCTTC. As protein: CSARDLGGDAYNEQFF.

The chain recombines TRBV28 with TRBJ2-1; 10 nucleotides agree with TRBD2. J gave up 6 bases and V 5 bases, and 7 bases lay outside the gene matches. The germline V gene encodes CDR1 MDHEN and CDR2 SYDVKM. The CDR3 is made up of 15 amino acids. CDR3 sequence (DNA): TGTGCCAGCAGTCAGACTAGCGGGCTCTTCAATGAGCAGTTCTTC. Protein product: CASSQTSGLFNEQFF.

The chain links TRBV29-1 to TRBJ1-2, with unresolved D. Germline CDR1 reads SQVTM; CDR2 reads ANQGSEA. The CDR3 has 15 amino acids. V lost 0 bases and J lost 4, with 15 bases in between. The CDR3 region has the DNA TGCAGCGTTGAAGATCAGGCACTCCTGGGCTATGGCTACACCTTC. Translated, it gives CSVEDQALLGYGYTF.

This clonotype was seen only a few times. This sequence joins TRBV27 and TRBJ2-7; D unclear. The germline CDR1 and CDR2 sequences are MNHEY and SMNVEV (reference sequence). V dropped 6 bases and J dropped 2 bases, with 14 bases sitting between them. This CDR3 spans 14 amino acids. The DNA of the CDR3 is TGTGCCAGCAGCTACGCTTCACCCCCCTACGAGCAGTACTTC. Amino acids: CASSYASPPYEQYF.

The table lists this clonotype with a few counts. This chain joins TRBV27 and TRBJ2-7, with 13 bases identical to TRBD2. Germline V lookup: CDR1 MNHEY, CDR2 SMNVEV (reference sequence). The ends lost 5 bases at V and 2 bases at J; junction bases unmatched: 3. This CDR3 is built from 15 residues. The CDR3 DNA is TGTGCCAGCAGTGTCGGACTAGCGGGAGCCTACGAGCAGTACTTC. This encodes CASSVGLAGAYEQYF.

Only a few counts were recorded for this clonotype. The CDR3 sequence: CASSSSGMAPSEQYF. The DNA for the CDR3 is TGTGCCAGCAGTTCTAGCGGGATGGCACCGTCCGAGCAGTACTTC. This chain connects TRBV28 to TRBJ2-7; the match to TRBD2 covers 9 bases. The V gene end was trimmed by 4 bases and the J gene end by 6 bases; junction bases not matched to a gene: 10. The CDR3 runs to 15 residues. Germline V lookup: CDR1 MDHEN, CDR2 SYDVKM.

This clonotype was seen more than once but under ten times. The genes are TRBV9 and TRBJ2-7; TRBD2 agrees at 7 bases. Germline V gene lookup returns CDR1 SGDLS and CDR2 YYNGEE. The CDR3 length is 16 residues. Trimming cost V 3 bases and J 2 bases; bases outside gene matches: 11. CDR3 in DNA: TGTGCCAGCAGCGAGGGGAGGGACTCAAATCCCTACGAGCAGTACTTC. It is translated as CASSEGRDSNPYEQYF.

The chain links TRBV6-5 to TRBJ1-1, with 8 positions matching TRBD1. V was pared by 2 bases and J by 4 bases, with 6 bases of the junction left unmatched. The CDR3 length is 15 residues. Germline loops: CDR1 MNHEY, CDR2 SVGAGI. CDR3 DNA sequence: TGTGCCAGCAGTTACGGACAGGGAGGTGGCACTGAAGCTTTCTTT. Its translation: CASSYGQGGGTEAFF.

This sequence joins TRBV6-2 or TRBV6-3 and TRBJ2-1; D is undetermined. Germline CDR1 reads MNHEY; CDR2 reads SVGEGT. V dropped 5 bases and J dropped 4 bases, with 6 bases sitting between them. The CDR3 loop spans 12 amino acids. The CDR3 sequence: CASSPIYNEQFF. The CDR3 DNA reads TGTGCCAGCAGTCCCATTTACAATGAGCAGTTCTTC.

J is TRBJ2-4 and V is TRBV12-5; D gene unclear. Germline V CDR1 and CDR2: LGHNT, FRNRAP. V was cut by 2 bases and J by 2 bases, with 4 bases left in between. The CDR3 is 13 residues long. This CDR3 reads CASGLSSKNIQYF. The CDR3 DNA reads TGTGCTAGTGGTTTGAGTTCCAAAAACATTCAGTACTTC.

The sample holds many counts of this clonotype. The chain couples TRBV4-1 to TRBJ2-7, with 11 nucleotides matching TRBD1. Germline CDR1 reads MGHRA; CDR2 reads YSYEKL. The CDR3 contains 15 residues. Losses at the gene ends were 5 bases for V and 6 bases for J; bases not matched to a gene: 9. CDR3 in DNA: TGCGCCAGCAGCTATTCCGGGACAGGGGGTACCGAGCAGTACTTC. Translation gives CASSYSGTGGTEQYF.

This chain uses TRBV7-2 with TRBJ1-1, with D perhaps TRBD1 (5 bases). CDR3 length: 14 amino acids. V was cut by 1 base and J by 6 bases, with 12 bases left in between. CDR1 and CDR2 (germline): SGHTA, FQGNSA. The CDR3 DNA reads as TGTGCCAGCAGCTTAGGTTCCTTAGGGGCTGAAGCTTTCTTT. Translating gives CASSLGSLGAEAFF. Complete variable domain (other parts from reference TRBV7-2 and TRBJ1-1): GAGVSQSPSNKVTEKGKDVELRCDPISGHTALYWYRQSLGQGLEFLIYFQGNSAPDKSGLPSDRFSAERTGGSVSTLTIQRTQQEDSAVYLCASSLGSLGAEAFFGQGTRLTVV.

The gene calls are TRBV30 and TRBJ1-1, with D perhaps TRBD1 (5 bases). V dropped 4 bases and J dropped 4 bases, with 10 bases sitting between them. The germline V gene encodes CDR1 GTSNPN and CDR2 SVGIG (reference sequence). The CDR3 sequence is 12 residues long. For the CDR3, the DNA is TGTGCCTGGATCGGGGACCCCACTGAAGCTTTCTTT. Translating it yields CAWIGDPTEAFF.

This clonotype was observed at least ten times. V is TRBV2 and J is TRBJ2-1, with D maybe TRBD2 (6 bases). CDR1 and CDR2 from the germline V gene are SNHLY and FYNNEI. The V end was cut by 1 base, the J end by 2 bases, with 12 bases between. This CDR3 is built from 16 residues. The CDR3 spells CASSEDPSATYNEQFF. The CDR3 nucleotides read TGTGCCAGCAGTGAAGACCCTAGCGCAACCTACAATGAGCAGTTCTTC.

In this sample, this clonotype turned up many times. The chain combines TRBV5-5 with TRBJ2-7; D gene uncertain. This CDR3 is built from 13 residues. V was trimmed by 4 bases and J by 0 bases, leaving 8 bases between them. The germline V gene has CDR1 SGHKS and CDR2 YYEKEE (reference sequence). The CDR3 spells CASSHGSSYEQYF. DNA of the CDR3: TGTGCCAGCAGCCATGGAAGCTCCTACGAGCAGTACTTC.

The CDR3 is CASTFSSYEQYF. For the CDR3, the DNA is TGCGCCAGCACCTTCAGCTCCTACGAGCAGTACTTC. V is TRBV5-1 and J is TRBJ2-7; D is ambiguous. The CDR3 is made up of 12 amino acids. Per germline, CDR1 SGHRS and CDR2 YFSETQ. Trimming took 6 bases from V and 0 from J, leaving 7 bases between them. Full variable domain (outside the CDR3, taken from reference TRBV5-1 and TRBJ2-7): KAGVTQTPRYLIKTRGQQVTLSCSPISGHRSVSWYQQTPGQGLQFLFEYFSETQRNKGNFPGRFSGRQFSNSRSEMNVSTLELGDSALYLCASTFSSYEQYFGPGTRLTVT.

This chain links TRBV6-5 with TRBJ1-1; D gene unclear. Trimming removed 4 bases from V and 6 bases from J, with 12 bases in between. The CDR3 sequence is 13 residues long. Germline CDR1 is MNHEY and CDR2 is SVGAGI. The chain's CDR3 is CASSSQGMAEAFF. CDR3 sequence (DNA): TGTGCCAGCAGTTCACAAGGGATGGCTGAAGCTTTCTTT.

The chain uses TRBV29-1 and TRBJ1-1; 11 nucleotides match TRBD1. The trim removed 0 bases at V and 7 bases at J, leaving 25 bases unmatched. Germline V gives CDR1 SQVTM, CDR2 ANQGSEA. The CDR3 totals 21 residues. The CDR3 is CSVEDWGQGGEQRAFHVEAFF. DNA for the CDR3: TGCAGCGTTGAAGATTGGGGACAGGGGGGAGAGCAGAGGGCTTTTCACGTTGAAGCTTTCTTT.

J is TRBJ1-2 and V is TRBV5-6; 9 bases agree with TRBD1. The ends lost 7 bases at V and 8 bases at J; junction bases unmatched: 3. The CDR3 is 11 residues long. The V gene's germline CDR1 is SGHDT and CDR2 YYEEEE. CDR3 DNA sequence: TGTGCCAGCGGGACAGGGACGGGCTACACCTTC. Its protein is CASGTGTGYTF.

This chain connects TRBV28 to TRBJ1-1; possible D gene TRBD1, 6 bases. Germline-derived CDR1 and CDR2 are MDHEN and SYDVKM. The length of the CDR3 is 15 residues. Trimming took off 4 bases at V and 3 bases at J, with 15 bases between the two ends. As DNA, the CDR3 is TGTGCCAGCAGTTCCGGCGGGGGGCAGGACACTGAAGCTTTCTTT. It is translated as CASSSGGGQDTEAFF.

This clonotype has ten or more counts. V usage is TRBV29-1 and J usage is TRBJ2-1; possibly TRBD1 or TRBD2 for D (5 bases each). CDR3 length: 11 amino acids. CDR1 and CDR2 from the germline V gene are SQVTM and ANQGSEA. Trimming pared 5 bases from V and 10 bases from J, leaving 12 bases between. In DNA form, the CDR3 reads TGCAGCGTTTGGACCTGGGGGGAGCAGTTCTTC. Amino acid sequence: CSVWTWGEQFF.

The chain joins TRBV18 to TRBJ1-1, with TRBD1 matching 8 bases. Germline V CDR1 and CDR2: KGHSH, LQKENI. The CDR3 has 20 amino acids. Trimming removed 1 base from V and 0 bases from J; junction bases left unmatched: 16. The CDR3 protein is CASSPRQSGGVRFMNTEAFF. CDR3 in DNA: TGTGCCAGCTCACCACGTCAGTCAGGGGGCGTCCGCTTCATGAACACTGAAGCTTTCTTT.

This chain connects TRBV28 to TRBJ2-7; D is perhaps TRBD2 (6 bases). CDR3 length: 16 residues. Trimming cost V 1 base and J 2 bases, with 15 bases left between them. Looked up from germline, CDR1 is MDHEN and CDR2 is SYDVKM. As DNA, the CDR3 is TGTGCCAGCAGTTTATCGTGGACTACCCGCACCTACGAGCAGTACTTC. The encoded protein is CASSLSWTTRTYEQYF.

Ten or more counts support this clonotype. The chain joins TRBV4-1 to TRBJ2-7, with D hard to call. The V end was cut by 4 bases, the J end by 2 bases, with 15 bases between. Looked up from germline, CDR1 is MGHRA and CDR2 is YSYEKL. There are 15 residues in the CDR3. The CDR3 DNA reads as TGCGCCAGCAGCCCTAGTTGGCCGGGCCCCTACGAGCAGTACTTC. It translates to CASSPSWPGPYEQYF.

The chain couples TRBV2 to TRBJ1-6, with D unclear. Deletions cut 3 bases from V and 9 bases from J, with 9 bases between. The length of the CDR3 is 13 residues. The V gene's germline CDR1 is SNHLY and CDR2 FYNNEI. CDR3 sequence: CASSEAESSPLHF. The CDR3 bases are TGTGCCAGCAGTGAGGCAGAAAGTTCACCCCTCCACTTT.

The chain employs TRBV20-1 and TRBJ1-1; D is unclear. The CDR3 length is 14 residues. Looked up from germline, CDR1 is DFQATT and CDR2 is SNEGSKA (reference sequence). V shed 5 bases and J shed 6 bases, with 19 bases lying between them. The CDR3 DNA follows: TGCAGTGCTGCCGTGTCCCCGCTTTCCTCTGAAGCTTTCTTT. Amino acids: CSAAVSPLSSEAFF.